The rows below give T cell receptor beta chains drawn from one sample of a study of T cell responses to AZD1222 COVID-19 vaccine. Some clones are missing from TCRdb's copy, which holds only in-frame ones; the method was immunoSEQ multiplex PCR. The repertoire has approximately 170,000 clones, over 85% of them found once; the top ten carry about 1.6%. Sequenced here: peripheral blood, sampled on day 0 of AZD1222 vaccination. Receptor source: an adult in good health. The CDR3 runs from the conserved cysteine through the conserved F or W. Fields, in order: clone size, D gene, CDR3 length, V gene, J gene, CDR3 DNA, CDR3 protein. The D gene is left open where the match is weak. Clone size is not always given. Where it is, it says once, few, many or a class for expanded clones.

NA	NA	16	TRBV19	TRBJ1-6	TGTGCCAGTACATTCACAGGGTCCGCGGATAATTCACCCCTCCACTTT	CASTFTGSADNSPLHF
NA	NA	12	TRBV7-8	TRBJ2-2	TGTGCCAGCAGCTTAGTTTTGGGGGAGCTGTTTTTT	CASSLVLGELFF
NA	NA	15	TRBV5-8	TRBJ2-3	TGTGCCAGCAGCTTGGCAGCCACGAGCACAGATACGCAGTATTTT	CASSLAATSTDTQYF
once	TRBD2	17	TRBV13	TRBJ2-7	TGTGCCAGCAGCCCAGCCGCGGGAGCGGGGGCCTCCTACGAGCAGTACTTC	CASSPAAGAGASYEQYF
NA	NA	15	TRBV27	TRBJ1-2	TGTGCCAGCAGTCCCATTGGGGACATCCACTATGGCTACACCTTC	CASSPIGDIHYGYTF
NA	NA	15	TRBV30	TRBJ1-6	TGTGCCTGGAGTGTAGATGGACGCAATAATTCACCCCTCCACTTT	CAWSVDGRNNSPLHF
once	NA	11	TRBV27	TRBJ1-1	TGTGCCAGCGGCGAGATGGGTGAAGCTTTCTTT	CASGEMGEAFF
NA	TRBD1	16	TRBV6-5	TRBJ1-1	TGTGCCAGCAGTTACTCGGCGACAGGGGATAGCACTGAAGCTTTCTTT	CASSYSATGDSTEAFF
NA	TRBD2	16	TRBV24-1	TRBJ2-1	TGTGCCACCAGTGACCCTAGCGGGAGCTCCTACAATGAGCAGTTCTTC	CATSDPSGSSYNEQFF
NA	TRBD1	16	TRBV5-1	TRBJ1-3	TGCGCCAGCAGCCCGCGGACAGGGGGTTTTGGAAACACCATATATTTT	CASSPRTGGFGNTIYF
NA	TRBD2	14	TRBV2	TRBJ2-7	TGTGCCAGCAGTGGGACTAGCGAATCCTACGAGCAGTACTTC	CASSGTSESYEQYF
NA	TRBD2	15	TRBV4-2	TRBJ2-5	TGTGCCAGCAGCCAATCGAGCGGGGCGCAAGAGACCCAGTACTTC	CASSQSSGAQETQYF
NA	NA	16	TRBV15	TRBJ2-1	TGTGCCACCAGCAGAGGTGCCGGGGGCGAGTACAATGAGCAGTTCTTC	CATSRGAGGEYNEQFF
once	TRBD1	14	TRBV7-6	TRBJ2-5	TGTGCCAGCAGCCTGACAGGGATCAGGGAGACCCAGTACTTC	CASSLTGIRETQYF
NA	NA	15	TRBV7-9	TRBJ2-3	TGTGCCAGCAGCTTTGACGGGACGGAAAAAAATACGCAGTATTTT	CASSFDGTEKNTQYF
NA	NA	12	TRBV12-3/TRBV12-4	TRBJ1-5	TGTGCCAGCAGTTGGGGGGATCAGCCCCAGCATTTT	CASSWGDQPQHF
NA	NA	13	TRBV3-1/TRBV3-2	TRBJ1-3	TGTGCCAGCAGACACGGCTCTGGAAACACCATATATTTT	CASRHGSGNTIYF
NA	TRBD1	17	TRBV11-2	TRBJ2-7	TGTGCCAGCAGCTCCAAGGCGGGACAGGGAATTACCTACGAGCAGTACTTC	CASSSKAGQGITYEQYF
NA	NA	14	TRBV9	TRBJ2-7	TGTGCCAGCAACCCCAGGGGATTGGGGGACGAGCAGTACTTC	CASNPRGLGDEQYF
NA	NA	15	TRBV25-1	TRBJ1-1	TGTGCCAGCAGTGATCCCAGGACAGTGAACACTGAAGCTTTCTTT	CASSDPRTVNTEAFF
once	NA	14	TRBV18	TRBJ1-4	TGTGCCAGCTCACCATCAGGGTCCAATGAAAAACTGTTTTTT	CASSPSGSNEKLFF
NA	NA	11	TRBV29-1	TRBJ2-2	TGCAGCGTTGGGACAACCGGGGAGCTGTTTTTT	CSVGTTGELFF
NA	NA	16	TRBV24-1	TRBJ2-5	TGTGCCACCAGTGATCCTCCGAAGGGGCCTCAAGAGACCCAGTACTTC	CATSDPPKGPQETQYF
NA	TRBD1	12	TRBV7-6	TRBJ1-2	TGTGCCTCTACCAGGGGGCGGGGTGGCTACACCTTC	CASTRGRGGYTF
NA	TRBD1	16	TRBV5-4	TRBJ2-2	TGTGCCAGCAGCGAAGGACAGGGCTTGAACACCGGGGAGCTGTTTTTT	CASSEGQGLNTGELFF
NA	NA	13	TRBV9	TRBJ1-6	TGTGCCAGCAGCGTAACGGGAAATTCACCCCTCCACTTT	CASSVTGNSPLHF
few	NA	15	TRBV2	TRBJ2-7	TGTGCCAGCAGTGAAGCCCGAGCTCTGGGCGGCGAGCAGTACTTC	CASSEARALGGEQYF
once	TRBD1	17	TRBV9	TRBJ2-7	TGTGCCAGCAGCCCACGGACGGGACAGGGGTGGTACTACGAGCAGTACTTC	CASSPRTGQGWYYEQYF
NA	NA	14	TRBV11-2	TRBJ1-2	TGTGCCAGCAGCTTAGTGGCGGGGGAGAAAGGCTACACCTTC	CASSLVAGEKGYTF
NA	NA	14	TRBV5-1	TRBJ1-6	TGCGCCAGCAGCTCTTCCGGGGCCAATTCACCCCTCCACTTT	CASSSSGANSPLHF
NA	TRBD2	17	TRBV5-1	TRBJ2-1	TGCGCCAGCAGCTTGACGGCTAGCGGGAGGCCCTACAATGAGCAGTTCTTC	CASSLTASGRPYNEQFF
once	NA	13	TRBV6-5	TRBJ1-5	TGTGCCAGCAGTTCCACCGCAAATCAGCCCCAGCATTTT	CASSSTANQPQHF
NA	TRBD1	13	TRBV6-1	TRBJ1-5	TGTGCCAGCCGGGACAGGGACTATCAGCCCCAGCATTTT	CASRDRDYQPQHF
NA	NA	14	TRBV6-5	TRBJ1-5	TGTGCCAGCAATAGGCAAGGCGCGGGTCAGCCCCAGCATTTT	CASNRQGAGQPQHF
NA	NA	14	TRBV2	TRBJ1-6	TGTGCCAGCAGTGATTTGGGTGGCAATTCACCCCTCCACTTT	CASSDLGGNSPLHF
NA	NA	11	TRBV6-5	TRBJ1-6	TGTGCCAGCGGGGATGGGGGACCCCTCCACTTT	CASGDGGPLHF
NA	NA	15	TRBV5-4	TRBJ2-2	TGTGCCAGCAGCTTGGTCCCGGGTTCCACCGGGGAGCTGTTTTTT	CASSLVPGSTGELFF
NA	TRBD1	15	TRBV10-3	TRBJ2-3	TGTGCCATCAGCCGACAGGGTTGGGGCACAGATACGCAGTATTTT	CAISRQGWGTDTQYF
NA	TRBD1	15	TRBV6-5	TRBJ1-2	TGTGCCAGCAGTTACTCGCTGACAGGGAACTATGGCTACACCTTC	CASSYSLTGNYGYTF
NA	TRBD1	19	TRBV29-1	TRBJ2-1	TGCAGCGTTGAGTCCGTGCCAGGGGGCGCCTTCCGTTCCTACAATGAGCAGTTCTTC	CSVESVPGGAFRSYNEQFF
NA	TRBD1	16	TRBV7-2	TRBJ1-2	TGTGCCAGCAGCTTAGGGACAGGGGCCGCCCAAGATGGCTACACCTTC	CASSLGTGAAQDGYTF
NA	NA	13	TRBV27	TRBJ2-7	TGTGCCAGCAGTTTGCTCAACTCCTACGAGCAGTACTTC	CASSLLNSYEQYF
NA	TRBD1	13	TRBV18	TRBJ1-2	TGTGCCAGCTCTACTAGGACAGGGGATGGCTACACCTTC	CASSTRTGDGYTF
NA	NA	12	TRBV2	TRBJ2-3	TGTGCCAGCAATGGGTACACAGATACGCAGTATTTT	CASNGYTDTQYF
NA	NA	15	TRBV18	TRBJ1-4	TGTGCCAGCTCACCACGGGGCAGGACTAATGAAAAACTGTTTTTT	CASSPRGRTNEKLFF
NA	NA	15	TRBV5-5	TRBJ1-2	TGTGCCAGCAGCTTTTTGGCTGCTCCTAACTATGGCTACACCTTC	CASSFLAAPNYGYTF
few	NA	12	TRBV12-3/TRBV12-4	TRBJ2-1	TGTGCCAGCAGTCCCCGTCGCACTGAGCAGTTCTTC	CASSPRRTEQFF